The entry below gives a single TCR beta chain sequence along with its context. This sample stems from a study of blood T cell repertoires in COVID-19. In the study overall: T cells, B-cell-depleted T cells, or PBMCs provided the cDNA or gDNA that served as material.

Clones were read by immunoSEQ multiplex PCR, and TCRdb kept only the in-frame ones, dropping some. This sample carries about 60,000 clones, roughly 87% of them seen once, and the ten largest clones take 3.5%. The specimen sequenced was peripheral blood. This sequence was found in a man in his fifties with active COVID-19.

This CDR3 is CASSPNSAGDNSPLHF. For the CDR3, the DNA is TGTGCCAGCTCACCGAATTCCGCCGGAGATAATTCACCCCTCCACTTT. The chain has TRBV18 and TRBJ1-6; D gene unclear. The germline CDR1 and CDR2 sequences are KGHSH and LQKENI. CDR3 size: 16 residues. Deletions cut 3 bases from V and 5 bases from J, with 14 bases between. The whole variable domain, remainder taken from reference TRBV18 and TRBJ1-6, is NAGVMQNPRHLVRRRGQEARLRCSPMKGHSHVYWYRQLPEEGLKFMVYLQKENIIDESGMPKERFSAEFPKEGPSILRIQQVVRGDSAAYFCASSPNSAGDNSPLHFGNGTRLTVT.